One sample yielded the 26 T cell receptor beta chains listed below, sequenced in a study of T cell repertoires in cytomegalovirus infection. TCRdb redid the calling of the reads with MiXCR, one entry per CDR3 protein. The sample has 450,000 to 600,000 distinct CDR3 sequences, 42% seen once; the top ten hold approximately 40%. These receptors have no identified antigens. The input for sequencing was cultured PBMCs, taken from culture after CMV antigen stimulation. These receptors all stem from a human donor in good health (CMV status not recorded). Some clones in this sample may be carry-over from other donors' samples.

The chain recombines TRBV3-1 with TRBJ1-5; D not resolved. CDR3 size: 15 residues. Trimming pared 0 bases from V and 2 bases from J, leaving 8 bases between. Germline CDR1 reads LGHDT; CDR2 reads YNNKEL (reference sequence). CDR3 coding DNA: TGTGCCAGCAGCCAAGATTTAGTGCGCAATCAGCCCCAGCATTTT. It encodes CASSQDLVRNQPQHF. Looking up the rest from reference TRBV3-1 and TRBJ1-5 gives the full variable domain: DTAVSQTPKYLVTQMGNDKSIKCEQNLGHDTMYWYKQDSKKFLKIMFSYNNKELIINETVPNRFSPKSPDKAHLNLHINSLELGDSAVYFCASSQDLVRNQPQHFGDGTRLSIL.

The rearrangement joins TRBV7-6 to TRBJ2-1; a weak D match, TRBD2 (7 bases). In germline, CDR1 is SGHVS, CDR2 FNYEAQ. Trimming pared 4 bases from V and 7 bases from J, leaving 14 bases between. The CDR3 covers 14 residues. CDR3 in DNA: TGTGCCAGCAGCTGGGGGGGGCCCTGGAATGAGCAGTTCTTC. This gives the protein CASSWGGPWNEQFF.

This clonotype was recorded only once. This sequence joins TRBV12-3 or TRBV12-4 and TRBJ2-1; D call uncertain. The CDR3 covers 15 residues. V gave up 5 bases and J gave up 5 bases, with 16 bases separating them. The DNA of the CDR3 is TGTGCCAGCAGTCTACACACACAAAGAAACAATGAGCAGTTCTTC. Protein: CASSLHTQRNNEQFF.

The chain carries TRBV10-2 and TRBJ2-1; 10 bases agree with TRBD2. V lost 6 bases and J lost 7; bases outside the gene matches: 9. Germline V CDR1 and CDR2: WSHSY, SAAADI. This CDR3 contains 15 residues. DNA of the CDR3: TGCGCCAGCAGGGCACTAGCGGGATACACAAATGAGCAGTTCTTC. Amino acids: CASRALAGYTNEQFF.

A few counts support this clonotype. The chain combines TRBV6-2 or TRBV6-3 with TRBJ2-3; D not resolved. The length of the CDR3 is 14 residues. Trimming took off 1 base at V and 2 bases at J, with 7 bases between the two ends. Germline V CDR1 and CDR2: MNHEY, SVGEGT. CDR3 sequence: CASSYLTHTDTQYF. Written as DNA, the CDR3 is TGTGCCAGCAGTTACTTGACGCACACAGATACGCAGTATTTT.

This clonotype was counted only a few times. The rearrangement links TRBV18 to TRBJ1-5, with D unresolved. CDR1 is KGHSH and CDR2 is LQKENI in the germline V gene. Trimming stripped 6 bases from V and 7 bases from J, with 13 bases between. This CDR3 has 13 residues. CDR3 bases: TGTGCCAGCTCCGGAGAGGGAGGCCAGCCCCAGCATTTT. Its translation: CASSGEGGQPQHF.

The chain uses TRBV10-3 and TRBJ2-1; D ambiguous. The CDR3 is made up of 13 amino acids. Germline CDR1 is ENHRY and CDR2 is SYGVKD. The V and J ends lost 2 bases and 5 bases respectively, with 7 bases between them. The CDR3 nucleotides are TGTGCCATCAGTGAGCTGGGGAACAATGAGCAGTTCTTC. Amino acids: CAISELGNNEQFF.

The chain couples TRBV2 to TRBJ2-7; TRBD1 matches at 9 bases. From germline, CDR1 is SNHLY and CDR2 FYNNEI. The CDR3 totals 16 residues. V was clipped by 5 bases and J by 5 bases; unmatched bases: 13. The CDR3 is CASSWSTGTGKDEQYF. DNA of the CDR3: TGTGCCAGCAGTTGGAGTACCGGGACAGGGAAGGACGAGCAGTACTTC.

The genes are TRBV11-2 and TRBJ2-1; D is unclear. The CDR3 is 14 residues long. Germline CDR1 SGHAT, CDR2 FQNNGV. With 4 bases removed from V and 3 bases from J, the gap between germline ends came to 10 bases. CDR3: CASSSATVYNEQFF. The CDR3, as DNA: TGTGCCAGCAGCTCTGCTACCGTCTACAATGAGCAGTTCTTC.

This clonotype showed up just a few times. J is TRBJ2-1 and V is TRBV3-1; D ambiguous. V lost 0 bases and J lost 0, with 6 bases in between. CDR3 length equals 15 residues. The germline gives CDR1 LGHDT, CDR2 YNNKEL (reference sequence). The CDR3 DNA reads TGTGCCAGCAGCCAAGATGCCGGCTCCTACAATGAGCAGTTCTTC. This codes for CASSQDAGSYNEQFF.

This clonotype was counted between two and nine times. This rearrangement joins TRBV3-1 to TRBJ1-1; no reliable D call. Deletions cut 4 bases from V and 2 bases from J, with 8 bases between. From germline, CDR1 is LGHDT and CDR2 YNNKEL (reference sequence). The CDR3 has 13 amino acids. The CDR3, as DNA: TGTGCCAGCAGCCCCCCGCTCAACACTGAAGCTTTCTTT. The encoded protein is CASSPPLNTEAFF.

The V call is TRBV20-1, the J call TRBJ2-5, with D perhaps matching TRBD2 (5 bases). Germline assignment: CDR1 DFQATT and CDR2 SNEGSKA (reference sequence). The CDR3 runs 15 residues. Trimming removed 0 bases at V and 4 bases at J, with 15 bases between. The CDR3 is CSARDVKRGGETQYF. In DNA form, the CDR3 reads TGCAGTGCTAGAGATGTGAAACGGGGTGGAGAGACCCAGTACTTC.

The chain uses TRBV7-2 and TRBJ2-1; 8 nucleotides line up with TRBD2. Trimming at V came to 6 bases and at J to 5 bases, leaving 3 bases not matched to a gene. The CDR3 spans 13 residues. Germline CDR1 and CDR2: SGHTA and FQGNSA. DNA of the CDR3: TGTGCCAGCAGAATACTAGCGGACAATGAGCAGTTCTTC. This encodes CASRILADNEQFF.

The chain recombines TRBV7-6 with TRBJ1-3; D ambiguous. In germline, CDR1 is SGHVS, CDR2 FNYEAQ. Trimming removed 3 bases at V and 0 bases at J, with 12 bases between. This CDR3 region has 16 residues. In DNA, the CDR3 is TGTGCCAGCAGCTTTGGCAGGTCCCCCTCTGGAAACACCATATATTTT. Amino acids: CASSFGRSPSGNTIYF.

V gene TRBV7-9 combines with J gene TRBJ2-2; TRBD2 is a possible D gene (6 bases). V was shortened by 1 base and J by 0 bases, with 9 bases between the two germline ends. Germline V gene sequence: CDR1 SEHNR, CDR2 FQNEAQ (reference sequence). There are 16 residues in the CDR3. For the CDR3, the DNA is TGTGCCAGCAGCTTAGGGAGGGCCGCGAACACCGGGGAGCTGTTTTTT. This encodes CASSLGRAANTGELFF. Based on the CDR3 plus reference TRBV7-9 and TRBJ2-2, the full variable domain is DTGVSQNPRHKITKRGQNVTFRCDPISEHNRLYWYRQTLGQGPEFLTYFQNEAQLEKSRLLSDRFSAERPKGSFSTLEIQRTEQGDSAMYLCASSLGRAANTGELFFGEGSRLTVL.

There are a few counts of this clonotype. V usage is TRBV11-2 and J usage is TRBJ2-2, with 7 bases that match TRBD2. This CDR3 is 16 amino acids long. Trimming took 1 base from V and 2 from J; bases not matched to a gene: 4. Germline V gene lookup returns CDR1 SGHAT and CDR2 FQNNGV. CDR3 protein: CASSLGAGLNTGELFF. For the CDR3, the DNA is TGTGCCAGCAGCTTAGGAGCGGGGCTTAACACCGGGGAGCTGTTTTTT.

The J gene is TRBJ2-1, the V gene TRBV5-4; 13 nucleotides align to TRBD2. V dropped 4 bases and J dropped 8; count of bases not matched to a gene: 12. The CDR3 runs 17 residues. In germline, CDR1 is SGHNT, CDR2 YYREEE (reference sequence). For the CDR3, the DNA is TGTGCCAGCAGCCCGTCACCCGAACTAGCGGGGGGGGATGAGCAGTTCTTC. It yields the protein CASSPSPELAGGDEQFF.

The V call is TRBV6-5, the J call TRBJ1-2; no clear D gene. CDR3 length: 16 residues. Germline V gene data show CDR1 as MNHEY and CDR2 as SVGAGI. Trimming shortened V by 6 bases and J by 0 bases, and 17 bases separated the two germline ends. CDR3 nucleotide sequence: TGTGCCAGCAGAAACGCAGAGGTCTCATCTAACTATGGCTACACCTTC. Its translation is CASRNAEVSSNYGYTF.

The V and J genes are TRBV29-1 and TRBJ1-1; TRBD1 might be the D (5 bases). The CDR3 runs to 15 residues. Trimming cost V 0 bases and J 3 bases, with 14 bases left between them. The germline gives CDR1 SQVTM, CDR2 ANQGSEA. The CDR3 region is CSVEEGVAPHTEAFF. CDR3 nucleotide sequence: TGCAGCGTTGAAGAGGGGGTAGCTCCTCACACTGAAGCTTTCTTT.

This clonotype was counted only a few times. V and J are TRBV7-6 and TRBJ2-7; 11 nucleotides agree with TRBD2. The CDR3 has 16 amino acids. With 5 bases clipped from V and 4 bases from J, the junction kept 10 bases outside the gene matches. CDR1 is SGHVS, CDR2 FNYEAQ, per germline. The CDR3 spells CASSPAPGTSGYEQYF. DNA for the CDR3: TGTGCCAGCAGCCCAGCCCCCGGGACTAGCGGTTACGAGCAGTACTTC.

This clonotype came up once. The chain is built from TRBV27 and TRBJ2-3; no reliable D call. The V end was cut by 5 bases, the J end by 4 bases, with 13 bases between. In germline, CDR1 is MNHEY, CDR2 SMNVEV (reference sequence). CDR3 length equals 14 residues. The CDR3 nucleotides are TGTGCCAGCAGTCCAGCAACGTGGGCAGATACGCAGTATTTT. Translated, it gives CASSPATWADTQYF.

This clonotype turned up a few times. The chain carries TRBV7-2 and TRBJ1-6, with D tentatively TRBD1 (5 bases). Germline lookup yields CDR1 SGHTA and CDR2 FQGNSA. The CDR3 extends over 16 amino acids. V shed 4 bases and J shed 8 bases, with 18 bases lying between them. The CDR3 protein is CASSYGTRFVDSPLHF. The CDR3 DNA follows: TGTGCCAGCAGCTACGGGACCCGGTTTGTAGATTCACCCCTCCACTTT.

This clonotype occurred a few times. V and J are TRBV7-2 and TRBJ2-7; 8 bases are a match to TRBD2. The CDR3 covers 16 residues. CDR1 is SGHTA, CDR2 FQGNSA, per germline. V gave up 3 bases and J gave up 5 bases; unmatched junction bases: 12. CDR3 amino acids: CASSFTGAGGPNEQYF. The CDR3 region has the DNA TGTGCCAGCAGCTTTACTGGGGCGGGGGGTCCCAACGAGCAGTACTTC.

This clonotype was recorded a few times. This chain uses TRBV6-1 with TRBJ1-6; perhaps TRBD1 as D (6 bases). The V gene lost 3 bases and the J gene lost 10 bases, with 13 bases spanning the gap. Looked up from germline, CDR1 is MNHNS and CDR2 is SASEGT. The CDR3 extends over 14 amino acids. The CDR3 here is CASSDRGGRSPLHF. The CDR3 coding sequence is TGTGCCAGCAGTGACCGAGGGGGGCGGTCACCCCTCCACTTT.

The chain links TRBV29-1 to TRBJ2-1; tentative D call: TRBD1 (6 bases). The CDR3 is 11 residues long. Germline loops: CDR1 SQVTM, CDR2 ANQGSEA. The V end was cut by 2 bases, the J end by 7 bases, with 6 bases between. Here the CDR3 DNA reads TGCAGCGTTGAAAGGGGGAATGAGCAGTTCTTC. Translation gives CSVERGNEQFF.

This sequence joins TRBV19 and TRBJ2-7; no reliable D call. The germline gives CDR1 LNHDA, CDR2 SQIVND (reference sequence). V lost 5 bases to trimming and J lost 2 bases, with 13 bases between them. The CDR3 extends over 14 amino acids. As DNA, the CDR3 is TGTGCCAGTAGTGGTGGGCTTGGCACCTACGAGCAGTACTTC. It encodes CASSGGLGTYEQYF.